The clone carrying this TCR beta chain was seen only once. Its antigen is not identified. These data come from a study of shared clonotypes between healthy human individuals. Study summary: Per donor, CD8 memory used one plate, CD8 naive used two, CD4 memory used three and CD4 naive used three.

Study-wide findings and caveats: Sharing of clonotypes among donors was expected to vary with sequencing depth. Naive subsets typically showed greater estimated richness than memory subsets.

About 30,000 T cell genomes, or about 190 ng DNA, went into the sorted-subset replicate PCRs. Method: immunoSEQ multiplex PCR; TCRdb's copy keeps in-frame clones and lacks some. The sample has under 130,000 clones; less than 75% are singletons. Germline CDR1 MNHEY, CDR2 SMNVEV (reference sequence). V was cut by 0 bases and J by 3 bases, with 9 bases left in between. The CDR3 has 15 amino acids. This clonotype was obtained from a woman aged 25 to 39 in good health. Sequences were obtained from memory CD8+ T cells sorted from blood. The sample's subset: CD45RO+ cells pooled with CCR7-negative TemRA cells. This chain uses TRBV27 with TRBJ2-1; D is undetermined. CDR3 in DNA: TGTGCCAGCAGTTTATCGGGCGGAGACTACAATGAGCAGTTCTTC. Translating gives CASSLSGGDYNEQFF.